The TCR beta chain under discussion was sequenced for a study of blood T cell repertoires in COVID-19. This table comes from immunoSEQ multiplex PCR, and its TCRdb copy is limited to in-frame clones, with some not included. The sample records over 300,000 clones, around 91% being singletons. The sequence derives from a woman in her 40s who had recovered from COVID-19. Sequencing was carried out using PBMCs or T cells enriched from blood (not recorded which).

CDR3: CASSYSRGLPGMPQHF. The CDR3 coding sequence is TGTGCCAGCAGTTACTCGAGGGGACTCCCGGGTATGCCCCAGCATTTT. The rearrangement links TRBV6-5 to TRBJ1-5; possible D gene TRBD1, 5 bases. The CDR3 sequence is 16 residues long. Trimming stripped 0 bases from V and 9 bases from J, with 18 bases between. Germline CDR1 reads MNHEY; CDR2 reads SVGAGI.